This T cell receptor beta chain was sequenced for a study of blood T cell repertoires in COVID-19. Study overall: The study drew acute and convalescent COVID-19 samples from the United States, Italy and Spain.

The CDR3 runs to 15 residues. Trimming removed 3 bases from V and 4 bases from J, with 13 bases in between. Germline V gene data show CDR1 as SGHTA and CDR2 as FQGNSA. In the authors' workflow: The authors estimated nucleated cell counts from reference gene primer amplification. TCRdb keeps only in-frame clones here, not all; method: immunoSEQ multiplex PCR. That table supplies the V and J calls and clone size; D and trimming were determined from the DNA. The profile covers fewer than 110,000 clones, with roughly 85% appearing a single time and around 3.1% taken by the ten largest. This clonotype was sampled from a man aged 45-65 years in a cohort sampled during active COVID-19. The sequenced material came from peripheral blood. The genes are TRBV7-2 and TRBJ2-1; maybe TRBD2 (5 bases). Written as DNA, the CDR3 is TGTGCCAGCAGCTTCCTCCGTGGGAGTTACAATGAGCAGTTCTTC. Its translation: CASSFLRGSYNEQFF. Full variable domain (outside the CDR3, taken from reference TRBV7-2 and TRBJ2-1): GAGVSQSPSNKVTEKGKDVELRCDPISGHTALYWYRQSLGQGLEFLIYFQGNSAPDKSGLPSDRFSAERTGGSVSTLTIQRTQQEDSAVYLCASSFLRGSYNEQFFGPGTRLTVL.